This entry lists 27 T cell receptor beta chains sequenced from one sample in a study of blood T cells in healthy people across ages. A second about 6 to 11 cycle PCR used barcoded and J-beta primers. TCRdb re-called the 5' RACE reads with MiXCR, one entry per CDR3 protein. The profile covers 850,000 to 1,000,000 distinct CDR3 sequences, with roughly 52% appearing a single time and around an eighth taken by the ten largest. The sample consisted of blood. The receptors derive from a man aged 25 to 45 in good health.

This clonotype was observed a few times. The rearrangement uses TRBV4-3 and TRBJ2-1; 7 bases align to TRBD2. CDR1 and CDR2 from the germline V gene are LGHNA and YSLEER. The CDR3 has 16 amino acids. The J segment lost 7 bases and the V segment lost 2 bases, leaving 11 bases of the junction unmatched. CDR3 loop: CASSQHSPPGGNEQFF. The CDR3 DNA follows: TGCGCCAGCAGCCAACATAGCCCCCCGGGGGGAAATGAGCAGTTCTTC.

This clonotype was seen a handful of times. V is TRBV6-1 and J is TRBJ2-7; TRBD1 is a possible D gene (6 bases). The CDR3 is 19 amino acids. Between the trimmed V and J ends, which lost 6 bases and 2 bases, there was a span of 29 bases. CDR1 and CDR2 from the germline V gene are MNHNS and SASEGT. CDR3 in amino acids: CASSQASGVLGTRTYEQYF. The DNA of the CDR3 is TGTGCCAGCAGCCAGGCATCAGGTGTATTAGGGACACGCACCTACGAGCAGTACTTC.

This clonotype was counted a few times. CDR3 bases: TGTGCCAGCAGTATACCCCGGGACAACTACGAGCAGTACTTC. Its protein is CASSIPRDNYEQYF. The V call is TRBV6-2 or TRBV6-3, the J call TRBJ2-7, with TRBD1 as a possible D gene (6 bases). This CDR3 has 14 residues. The V gene's germline CDR1 is MNHEY and CDR2 SVGEGT. The germline V and J ends were trimmed by 5 bases and 3 bases, with 14 bases remaining between them.

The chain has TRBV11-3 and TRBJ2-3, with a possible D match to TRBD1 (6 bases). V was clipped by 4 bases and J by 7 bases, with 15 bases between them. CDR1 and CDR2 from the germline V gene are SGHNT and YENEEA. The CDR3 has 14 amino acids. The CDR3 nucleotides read TGTGCCAGCAGCTCGCGACAGGTCAGATATACGCAGTATTTT. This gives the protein CASSSRQVRYTQYF. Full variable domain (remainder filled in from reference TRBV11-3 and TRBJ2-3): EAGVVQSPRYKIIEKKQPVAFWCNPISGHNTLYWYLQNLGQGPELLIRYENEEAVDDSQLPKDRFSAERLKGVDSTLKIQPAELGDSAVYLCASSSRQVRYTQYFGPGTRLTVL.

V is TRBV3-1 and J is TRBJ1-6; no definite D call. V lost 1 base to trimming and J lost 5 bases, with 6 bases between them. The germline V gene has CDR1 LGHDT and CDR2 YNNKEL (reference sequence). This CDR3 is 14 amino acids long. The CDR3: CASSQGVNNSPLHF. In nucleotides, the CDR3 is TGTGCCAGCAGCCAAGGCGTAAATAATTCACCCCTCCACTTT.

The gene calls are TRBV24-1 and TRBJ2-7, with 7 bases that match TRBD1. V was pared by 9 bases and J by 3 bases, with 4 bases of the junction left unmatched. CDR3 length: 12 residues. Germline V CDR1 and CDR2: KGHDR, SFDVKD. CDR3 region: CATGDRDYEQYF. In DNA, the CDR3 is TGTGCCACCGGGGACAGAGACTACGAGCAGTACTTC.

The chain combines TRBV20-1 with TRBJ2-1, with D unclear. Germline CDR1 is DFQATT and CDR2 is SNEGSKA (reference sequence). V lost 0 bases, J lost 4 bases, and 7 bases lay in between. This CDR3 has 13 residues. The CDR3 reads CSAREGLYNEQFF. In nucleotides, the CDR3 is TGCAGTGCTAGAGAAGGGTTGTACAATGAGCAGTTCTTC.

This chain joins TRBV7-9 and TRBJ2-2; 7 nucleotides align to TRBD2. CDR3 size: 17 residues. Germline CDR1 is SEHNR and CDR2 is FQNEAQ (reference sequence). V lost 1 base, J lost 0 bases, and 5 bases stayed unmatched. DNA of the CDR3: TGTGCCAGCAGCTTAGAGGGAGGGGCACCGAACACCGGGGAGCTGTTTTTT. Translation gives CASSLEGGAPNTGELFF. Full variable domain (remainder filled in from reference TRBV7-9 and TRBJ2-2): DTGVSQNPRHKITKRGQNVTFRCDPISEHNRLYWYRQTLGQGPEFLTYFQNEAQLEKSRLLSDRFSAERPKGSFSTLEIQRTEQGDSAMYLCASSLEGGAPNTGELFFGEGSRLTVL.

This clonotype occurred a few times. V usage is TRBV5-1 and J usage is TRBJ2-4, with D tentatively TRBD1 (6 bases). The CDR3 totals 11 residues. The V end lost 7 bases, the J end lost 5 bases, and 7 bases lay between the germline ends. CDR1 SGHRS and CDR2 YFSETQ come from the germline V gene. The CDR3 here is CASRQENIQYF. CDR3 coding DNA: TGCGCCAGCCGACAGGAAAACATTCAGTACTTC.

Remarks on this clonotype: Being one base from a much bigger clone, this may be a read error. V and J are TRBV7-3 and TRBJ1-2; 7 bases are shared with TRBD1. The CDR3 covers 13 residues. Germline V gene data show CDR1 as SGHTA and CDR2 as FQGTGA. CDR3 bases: TGTGCCTGCAGCTTAAGACAGGGAGGTGGCTACACCTTC. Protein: CACSLRQGGGYTF.

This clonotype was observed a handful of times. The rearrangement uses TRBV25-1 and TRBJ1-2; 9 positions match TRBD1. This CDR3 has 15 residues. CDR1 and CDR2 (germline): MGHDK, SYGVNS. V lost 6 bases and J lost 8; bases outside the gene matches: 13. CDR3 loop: CASRISGDRAGGYTF. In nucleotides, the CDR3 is TGTGCCAGCAGGATATCCGGGGACAGGGCCGGAGGCTACACCTTC.

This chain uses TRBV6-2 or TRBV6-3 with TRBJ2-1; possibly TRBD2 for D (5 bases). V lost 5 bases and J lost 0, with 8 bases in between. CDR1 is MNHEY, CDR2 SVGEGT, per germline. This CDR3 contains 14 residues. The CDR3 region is CASSRLPSYNEQFF. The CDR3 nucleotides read TGTGCCAGCAGTCGACTACCCTCCTACAATGAGCAGTTCTTC.

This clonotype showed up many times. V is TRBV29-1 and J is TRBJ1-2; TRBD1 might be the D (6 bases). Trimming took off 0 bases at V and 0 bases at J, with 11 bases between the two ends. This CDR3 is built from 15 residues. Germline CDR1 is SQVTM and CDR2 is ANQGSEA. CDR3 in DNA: TGCAGCGTTGAAGACCGGGACACTACTAACTATGGCTACACCTTC. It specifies CSVEDRDTTNYGYTF.

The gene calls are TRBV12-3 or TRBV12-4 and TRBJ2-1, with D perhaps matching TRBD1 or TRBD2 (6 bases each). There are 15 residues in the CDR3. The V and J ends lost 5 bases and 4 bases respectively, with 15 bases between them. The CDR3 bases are TGTGCCAGCAGTCCTCGCGGAGGGGGGTACAATGAGCAGTTCTTC. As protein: CASSPRGGGYNEQFF.

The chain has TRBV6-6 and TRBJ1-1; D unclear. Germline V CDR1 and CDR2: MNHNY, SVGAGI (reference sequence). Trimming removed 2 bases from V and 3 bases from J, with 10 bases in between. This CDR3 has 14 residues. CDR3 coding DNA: TGTGCCAGCAGTTACGCGGGAAGGGACACTGAAGCTTTCTTT. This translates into CASSYAGRDTEAFF.

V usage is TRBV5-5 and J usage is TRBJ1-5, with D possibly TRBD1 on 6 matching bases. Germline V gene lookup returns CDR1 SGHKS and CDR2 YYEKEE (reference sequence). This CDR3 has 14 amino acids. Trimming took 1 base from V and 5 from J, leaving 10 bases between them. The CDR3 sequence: CASSLFRGHQPQHF. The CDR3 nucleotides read TGTGCCAGCAGCTTGTTCAGGGGCCATCAGCCCCAGCATTTT.

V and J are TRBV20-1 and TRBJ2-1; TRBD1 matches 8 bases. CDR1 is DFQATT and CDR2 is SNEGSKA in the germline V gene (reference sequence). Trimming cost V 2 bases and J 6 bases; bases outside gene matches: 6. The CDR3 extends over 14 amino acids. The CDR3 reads CSARPSDRGNEQFF. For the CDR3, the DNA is TGCAGTGCTAGACCCTCAGACAGGGGCAATGAGCAGTTCTTC.

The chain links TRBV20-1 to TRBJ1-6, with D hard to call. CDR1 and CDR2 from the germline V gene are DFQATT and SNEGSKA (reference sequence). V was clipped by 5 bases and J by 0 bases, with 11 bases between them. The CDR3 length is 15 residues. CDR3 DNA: TGCAGTGCTCACGGACTCACCTCCTATAATTCACCCCTCCACTTT. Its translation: CSAHGLTSYNSPLHF.

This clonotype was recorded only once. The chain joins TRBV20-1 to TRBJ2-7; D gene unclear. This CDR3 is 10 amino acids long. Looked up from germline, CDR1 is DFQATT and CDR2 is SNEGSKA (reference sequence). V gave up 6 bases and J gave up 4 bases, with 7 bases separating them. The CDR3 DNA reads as TGCAGTGCCCTGATTTACGAGCAGTACTTC. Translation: CSALIYEQYF.

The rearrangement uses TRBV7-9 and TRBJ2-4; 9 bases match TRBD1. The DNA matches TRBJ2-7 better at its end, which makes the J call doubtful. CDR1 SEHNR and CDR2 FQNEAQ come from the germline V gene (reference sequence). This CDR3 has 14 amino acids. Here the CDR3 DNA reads TGTGCCAGCAGCTTAACAGGGGGCGACGACGAGCAGTACTTC. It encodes CASSLTGGDDEQYF.

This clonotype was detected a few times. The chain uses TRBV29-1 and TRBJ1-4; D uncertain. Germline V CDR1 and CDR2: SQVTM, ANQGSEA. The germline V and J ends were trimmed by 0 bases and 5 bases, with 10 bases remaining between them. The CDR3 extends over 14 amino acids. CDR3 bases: TGCAGCGTTGAAGACCCCCCGGGGAATGAAAAACTGTTTTTT. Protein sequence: CSVEDPPGNEKLFF.

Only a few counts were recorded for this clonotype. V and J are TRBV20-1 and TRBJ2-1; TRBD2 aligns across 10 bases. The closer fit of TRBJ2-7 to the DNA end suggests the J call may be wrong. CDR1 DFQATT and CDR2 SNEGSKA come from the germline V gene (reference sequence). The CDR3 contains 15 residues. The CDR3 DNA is TGCAGTGCTAGAGGAGCGGGGGGGCCGTCTAATGAGCAGTACTTC. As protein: CSARGAGGPSNEQYF.

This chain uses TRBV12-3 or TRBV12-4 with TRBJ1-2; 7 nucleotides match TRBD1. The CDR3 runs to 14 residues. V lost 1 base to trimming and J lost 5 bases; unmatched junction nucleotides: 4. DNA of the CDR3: TGTGCCAGCAGTTTAGAGACAGGGAGATATGGCTACACCTTC. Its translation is CASSLETGRYGYTF.

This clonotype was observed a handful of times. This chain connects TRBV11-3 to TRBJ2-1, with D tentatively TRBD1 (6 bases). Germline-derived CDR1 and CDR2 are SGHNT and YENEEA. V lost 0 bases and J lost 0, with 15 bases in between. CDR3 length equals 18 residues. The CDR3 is CASSLDTPGQSSYNEQFF. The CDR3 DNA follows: TGTGCCAGCAGCTTAGATACCCCCGGACAGAGCTCCTACAATGAGCAGTTCTTC.

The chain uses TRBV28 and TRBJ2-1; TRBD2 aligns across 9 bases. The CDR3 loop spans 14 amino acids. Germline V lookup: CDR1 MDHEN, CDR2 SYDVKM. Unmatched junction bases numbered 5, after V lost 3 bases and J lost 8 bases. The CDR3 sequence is CASSFLAGLYEQFF. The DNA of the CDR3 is TGTGCCAGCAGTTTTCTAGCGGGGCTCTATGAGCAGTTCTTC.

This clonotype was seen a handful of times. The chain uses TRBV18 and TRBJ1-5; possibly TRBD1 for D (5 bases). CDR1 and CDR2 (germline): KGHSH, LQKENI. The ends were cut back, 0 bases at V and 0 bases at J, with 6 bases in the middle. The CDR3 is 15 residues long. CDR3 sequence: CASSPPGGSNQPQHF. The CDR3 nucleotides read TGTGCCAGCTCACCACCGGGGGGTAGCAATCAGCCCCAGCATTTT.

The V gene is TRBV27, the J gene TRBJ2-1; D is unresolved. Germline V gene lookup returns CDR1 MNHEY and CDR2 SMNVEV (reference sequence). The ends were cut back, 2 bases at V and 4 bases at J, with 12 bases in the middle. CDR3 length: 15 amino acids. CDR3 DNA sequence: TGTGCCAGCAGTTTAAAGTACCTTGATTACAATGAGCAGTTCTTC. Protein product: CASSLKYLDYNEQFF.